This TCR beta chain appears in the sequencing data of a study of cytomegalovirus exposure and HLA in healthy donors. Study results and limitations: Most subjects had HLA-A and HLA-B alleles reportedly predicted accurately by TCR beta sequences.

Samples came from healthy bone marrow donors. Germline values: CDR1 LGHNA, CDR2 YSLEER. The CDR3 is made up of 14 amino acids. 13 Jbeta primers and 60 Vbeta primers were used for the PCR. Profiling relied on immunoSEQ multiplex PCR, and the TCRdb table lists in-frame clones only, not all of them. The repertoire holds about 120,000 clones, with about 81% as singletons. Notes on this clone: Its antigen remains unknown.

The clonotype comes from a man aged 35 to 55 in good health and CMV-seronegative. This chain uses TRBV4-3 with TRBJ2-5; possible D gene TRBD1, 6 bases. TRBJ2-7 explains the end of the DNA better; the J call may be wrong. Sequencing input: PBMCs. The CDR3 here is CASSQGDKNYEQYF. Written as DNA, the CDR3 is TGCGCCAGCAGCCAGGGGGACAAAAACTACGAGCAGTACTTC.